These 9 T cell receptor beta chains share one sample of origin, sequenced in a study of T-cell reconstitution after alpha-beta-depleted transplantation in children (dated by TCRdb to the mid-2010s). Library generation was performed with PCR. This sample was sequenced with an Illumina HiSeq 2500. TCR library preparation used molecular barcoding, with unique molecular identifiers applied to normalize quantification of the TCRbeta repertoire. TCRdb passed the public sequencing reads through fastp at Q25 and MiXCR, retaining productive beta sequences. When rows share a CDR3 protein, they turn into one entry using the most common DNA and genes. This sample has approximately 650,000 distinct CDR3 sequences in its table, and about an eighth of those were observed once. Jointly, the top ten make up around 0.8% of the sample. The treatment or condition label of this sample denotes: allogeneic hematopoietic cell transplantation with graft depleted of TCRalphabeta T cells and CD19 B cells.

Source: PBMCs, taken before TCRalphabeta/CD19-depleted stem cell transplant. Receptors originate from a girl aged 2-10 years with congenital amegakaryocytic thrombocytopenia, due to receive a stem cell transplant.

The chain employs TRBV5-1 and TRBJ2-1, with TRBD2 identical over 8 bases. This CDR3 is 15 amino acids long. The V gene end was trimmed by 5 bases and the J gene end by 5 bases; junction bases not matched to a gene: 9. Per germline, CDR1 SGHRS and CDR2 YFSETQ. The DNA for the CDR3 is TGCGCCAGCAGGGGTGGAGCGGGAGTCCACAATGAGCAGTTCTTC. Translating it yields CASRGGAGVHNEQFF.

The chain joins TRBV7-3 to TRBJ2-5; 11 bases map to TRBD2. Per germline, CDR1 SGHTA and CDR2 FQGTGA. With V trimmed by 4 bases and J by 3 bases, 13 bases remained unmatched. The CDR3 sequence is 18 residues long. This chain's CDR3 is CASSSSRTTSGIEETQYF. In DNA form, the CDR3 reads TGTGCCAGCAGCTCATCTAGGACGACTAGCGGGATTGAAGAGACCCAGTACTTC.

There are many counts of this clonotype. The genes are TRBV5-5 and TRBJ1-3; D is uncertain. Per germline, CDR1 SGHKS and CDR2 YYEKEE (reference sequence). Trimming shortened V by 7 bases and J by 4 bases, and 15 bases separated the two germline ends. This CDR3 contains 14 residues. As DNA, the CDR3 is TGTGCCAGCCTCCGGACGGCCTCGGGAAACACCATATATTTT. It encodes CASLRTASGNTIYF.

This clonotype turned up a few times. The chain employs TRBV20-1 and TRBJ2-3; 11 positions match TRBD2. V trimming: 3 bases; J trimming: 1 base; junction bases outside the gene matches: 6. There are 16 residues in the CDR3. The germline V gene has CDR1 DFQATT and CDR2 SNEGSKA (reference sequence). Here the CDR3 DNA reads TGCAGTGCTAGTACCGGACTAGCGGGTCGCACAGATACGCAGTATTTT. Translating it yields CSASTGLAGRTDTQYF.

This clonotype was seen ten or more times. CDR3 residues: CSVAQLGETQYF. CDR3 in DNA: TGCAGCGTTGCCCAACTCGGGGAGACCCAGTACTTC. This chain uses TRBV29-1 with TRBJ2-5; D is unresolved. The germline V gene encodes CDR1 SQVTM and CDR2 ANQGSEA. The CDR3 is 12 residues long. Trimming shortened V by 4 bases and J by 5 bases, and 11 bases separated the two germline ends.

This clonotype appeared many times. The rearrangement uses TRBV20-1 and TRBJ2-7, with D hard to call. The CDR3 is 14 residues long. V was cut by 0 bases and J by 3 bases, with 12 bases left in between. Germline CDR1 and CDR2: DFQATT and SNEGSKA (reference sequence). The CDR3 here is CSARETSFLYEQYF. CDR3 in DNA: TGCAGTGCTAGAGAAACTTCGTTCCTCTACGAGCAGTACTTC.

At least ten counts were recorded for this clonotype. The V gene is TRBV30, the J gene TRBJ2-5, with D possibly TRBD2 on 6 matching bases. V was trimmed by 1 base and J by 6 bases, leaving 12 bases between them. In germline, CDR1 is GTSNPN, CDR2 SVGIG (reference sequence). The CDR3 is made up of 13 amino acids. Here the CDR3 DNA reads TGTGCCTGGAGTGAGGGACTTACTAAGACCCAGTACTTC. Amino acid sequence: CAWSEGLTKTQYF.

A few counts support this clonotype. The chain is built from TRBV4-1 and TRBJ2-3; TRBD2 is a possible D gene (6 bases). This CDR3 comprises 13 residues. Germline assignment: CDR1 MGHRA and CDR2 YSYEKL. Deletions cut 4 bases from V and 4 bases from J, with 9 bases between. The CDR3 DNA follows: TGCGCCAGCAGCCGAGGGACTTCAGATACGCAGTATTTT. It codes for CASSRGTSDTQYF.

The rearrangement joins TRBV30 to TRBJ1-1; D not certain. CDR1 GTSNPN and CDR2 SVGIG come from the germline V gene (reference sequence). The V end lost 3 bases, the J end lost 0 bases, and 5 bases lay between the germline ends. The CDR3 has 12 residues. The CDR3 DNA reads TGTGCCTGGAGCCAAATGAACACTGAAGCTTTCTTT. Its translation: CAWSQMNTEAFF.